Here is one T cell receptor beta chain with its context. The CDR3 is 17 amino acids. The trim removed 2 bases at V and 2 bases at J, leaving 7 bases unmatched. The germline V gene has CDR1 KGHDR and CDR2 SFDVKD. Clones were read by immunoSEQ multiplex PCR, and TCRdb kept only the in-frame ones, dropping some. The table has fewer than 600,000 clones, approximately 92% seen once. This sample is drawn from a study of blood T cell repertoires in COVID-19. The overall study: Acute and convalescent COVID-19 samples came from the United States, Italy and Spain. PBMCs, B-cell-depleted T cells, or T cells were the source of the cDNA or gDNA that made up the material.

Those enrolled in Seattle joined during active infection and were followed longitudinally afterward. Specimen: peripheral blood. The sequence came from a man in his late teens or twenties with COVID-19, enrolled during active disease. The chain joins TRBV24-1 to TRBJ2-3; 9 nucleotides match TRBD2. CDR3 in amino acids: CATSDSRAGGHTDTQYF. CDR3 coding DNA: TGTGCCACCAGTGATTCCCGAGCGGGGGGCCACACAGATACGCAGTATTTT.